The 9 T cell receptor beta chains below were found in one sample sequenced in a study of blood T cell repertoires in COVID-19. The method was immunoSEQ multiplex PCR; TCRdb's version includes in-frame clones alone and lacks a portion of them. The sample lists about 140,000 clones, about four fifths occurring once. The sample comprised PBMCs or T cells enriched from blood (not recorded which). The receptors were sampled from a man in his forties with acute COVID-19.

This chain uses TRBV2 with TRBJ1-1; possibly TRBD1 for D (5 bases). The V and J ends lost 7 bases and 0 bases respectively, with 12 bases between them. The CDR3 sequence is 14 residues long. CDR1 is SNHLY and CDR2 is FYNNEI in the germline V gene. The CDR3 sequence is CASKPGNMNTEAFF. CDR3 DNA sequence: TGTGCCAGCAAGCCAGGGAACATGAACACTGAAGCTTTCTTT.

The chain combines TRBV5-4 with TRBJ2-5; 7 nucleotides line up with TRBD2. The CDR3 sequence is 16 residues long. CDR1 is SGHNT and CDR2 is YYREEE in the germline V gene (reference sequence). V dropped 1 base and J dropped 2; count of bases not matched to a gene: 8. The chain's CDR3 is CASSLSPSGIQETQYF. The CDR3 DNA follows: TGTGCCAGCAGCTTGAGCCCCAGCGGGATACAAGAGACCCAGTACTTC.

This clone showed up just once. J is TRBJ1-2 and V is TRBV5-5; 8 nucleotides match TRBD1. Germline V gene lookup returns CDR1 SGHKS and CDR2 YYEKEE (reference sequence). The length of the CDR3 is 14 residues. The J segment lost 4 bases and the V segment lost 3 bases, leaving 5 bases of the junction unmatched. The CDR3 reads CASSSGGEFYGYTF. CDR3 DNA: TGTGCCAGCAGCTCAGGGGGCGAGTTCTATGGCTACACCTTC.

This rearrangement joins TRBV7-9 to TRBJ1-4; D call uncertain. V lost 1 base, J lost 0 bases, and 6 bases lay in between. Germline-derived CDR1 and CDR2 are SEHNR and FQNEAQ (reference sequence). This CDR3 contains 15 residues. The CDR3 coding sequence is TGTGCCAGCAGCTTAGACAGATCAACTAATGAAAAACTGTTTTTT. It codes for CASSLDRSTNEKLFF.

The V call is TRBV7-2, the J call TRBJ1-2, with a weak D call TRBD1 (6 bases). The CDR3 covers 15 residues. Trimming shortened V by 3 bases and J by 2 bases, and 13 bases separated the two germline ends. Per the germline V gene, CDR1 is SGHTA and CDR2 is FQGNSA. DNA of the CDR3: TGTGCCAGCAGCTTCCGCGGGGGCAGAAACTATGGCTACACCTTC. Its protein is CASSFRGGRNYGYTF.

V usage is TRBV25-1 and J usage is TRBJ2-7, with 7 bases fitting TRBD1. Germline trimming cut 1 base from V and 3 bases from J; bases unmatched to any gene: 3. The CDR3 loop spans 14 amino acids. The germline gives CDR1 MGHDK, CDR2 SYGVNS. CDR3 amino acids: CASSEFNRGYEQYF. CDR3 nucleotide sequence: TGTGCCAGCAGTGAATTTAACAGGGGCTACGAGCAGTACTTC.

The rearrangement links TRBV18 to TRBJ2-6, with D maybe TRBD1 (6 bases). V was clipped by 5 bases and J by 0 bases, with 8 bases between them. In germline, CDR1 is KGHSH, CDR2 LQKENI. The CDR3 contains 15 residues. The CDR3 loop reads CASSTDSSGANVLTF. CDR3 coding DNA: TGTGCCAGCTCAACGGACAGCTCTGGGGCCAACGTCCTGACTTTC. Using reference TRBV18 and TRBJ2-6 for the parts outside the CDR3, the full variable domain is NAGVMQNPRHLVRRRGQEARLRCSPMKGHSHVYWYRQLPEEGLKFMVYLQKENIIDESGMPKERFSAEFPKEGPSILRIQQVVRGDSAAYFCASSTDSSGANVLTFGAGSRLTVL.

The V call is TRBV5-6, the J call TRBJ1-5; TRBD1 matches 7 bases. CDR3 size: 14 residues. The J segment lost 3 bases and the V segment lost 5 bases, leaving 5 bases of the junction unmatched. Germline-derived CDR1 and CDR2 are SGHDT and YYEEEE. In nucleotides, the CDR3 is TGTGCCAGCAGACGACAGGGCTCCAATCAGCCCCAGCATTTT. This codes for CASRRQGSNQPQHF.

The V gene is TRBV7-2, the J gene TRBJ2-5; D unclear. Deletions cut 5 bases from V and 3 bases from J, with 10 bases between. The CDR3 contains 13 residues. Per the germline V gene, CDR1 is SGHTA and CDR2 is FQGNSA. The CDR3 loop is CASSRVAEETQYF. CDR3 bases: TGTGCCAGCAGCCGGGTAGCAGAAGAGACCCAGTACTTC.